The 15 T cell receptor beta chains below were found in one sample sequenced in a study of tumor-infiltrating lymphocytes in primary liver carcinoma. Production of TCR beta cDNA used around 0.45 ug total RNA together with a constant-region primer. Sequencing libraries for TCR beta derived from three nested multiplex PCR rounds that used slightly modified ARM-PCR. It was with TRBV1-TRBV30 forward primers and a C-beta reverse primer that the first two PCR rounds were run, at 10 to 11 cycles each. TCRdb called the multiplex PCR reads again in MiXCR, with one record for every CDR3 protein. The sample contains more than 95,000 distinct CDR3 sequences, 55% to 75% of which appear only once. The source material, roughly 18-32 mg of unsorted bulk tissue, was used to co-extract RNA and DNA. The sequencing input was liver tumor tissue from sampling region 3. The subset denotes: tumor region T3, left-lateral pole. The receptors come from a woman aged 55-70 years with primary liver carcinoma and hepatitis B virus infection.

In regard to this clonotype: It may be a read error: a sequence one base away is much more abundant. This chain connects TRBV5-1 to TRBJ2-1; D unclear. CDR1 SGHRS and CDR2 YFSETQ come from the germline V gene. V gave up 0 bases and J gave up 0 bases, with 7 bases separating them. This CDR3 has 15 amino acids. CDR3: CASSLGCFSYNEQFF. The CDR3 DNA follows: TGCGCCAGCAGCTTGGGCTGTTTCTCCTACAATGAGCAGTTCTTC.

Concerning this clonotype itself: A read error is possible here, since a much larger clone lies one base away. The chain couples TRBV6-6 to TRBJ2-1; D might be TRBD2 (6 bases). This CDR3 has 18 residues. The V gene lost 0 bases and the J gene lost 4 bases, with 19 bases spanning the gap. From germline, CDR1 is MNHNY and CDR2 SVGAGI (reference sequence). CDR3 in DNA: TGTGCCAGCAGTTACTCGCGTCCATGCGGGGCTAGATACAATGAGCAGTTCTTC. Its protein product is CASSYSRPCGARYNEQFF.

This clonotype has just a few counts. A clone one base away is much larger, so this may be a read error. This rearrangement joins TRBV5-5 to TRBJ1-2; D possibly corresponds to TRBD1 (5 bases). The CDR3 covers 14 residues. CDR1 is SGHKS and CDR2 is YYEKEE in the germline V gene (reference sequence). CDR3 DNA sequence: TGTGCCAACAGCTTGGGGACTGGGAACTATGGCTACACCTTC. This gives the protein CANSLGTGNYGYTF.

V and J are TRBV11-2 and TRBJ1-1; D is undetermined. This CDR3 is 20 amino acids long. Between the trimmed V and J ends, which lost 5 bases and 7 bases, there was a span of 35 bases. Germline V gene sequence: CDR1 SGHAT, CDR2 FQNNGV. CDR3 coding DNA: TGTGCCAGCAGCCCACACCAGCACGGTCACCTTCGCTTTTGGTGCTATGAAGCTTTCTTT. Amino acids: CASSPHQHGHLRFWCYEAFF. Combining the CDR3 with reference TRBV11-2 and TRBJ1-1 gives the whole variable domain EAGVAQSPRYKIIEKRQSVAFWCNPISGHATLYWYQQILGQGPKLLIQFQNNGVVDDSQLPKDRFSAERLKGVDSTLKIQPAKLEDSAVYLCASSPHQHGHLRFWCYEAFFGQGTRLTVV.

The chain links TRBV11-2 to TRBJ2-5; possibly TRBD2 for D (5 bases). From germline, CDR1 is SGHAT and CDR2 FQNNGV. The CDR3 extends over 13 amino acids. CDR3: CVRSLDRGETQYF. The CDR3 DNA sequence: TGTGTCAGGAGCTTAGATCGCGGGGAGACCCAGTACTTC. Based on the CDR3 plus reference TRBV11-2 and TRBJ2-5, the full variable domain is EAGVAQSPRYKIIEKRQSVAFWCNPISGHATLYWYQQILGQGPKLLIQFQNNGVVDDSQLPKDRFSAERLKGVDSTLKIQPAKLEDSAVYLCVRSLDRGETQYFGPGTRLLVL.

This clonotype was seen a few times. This chain uses TRBV12-5 with TRBJ2-1, with D uncertain. The CDR3 totals 16 residues. CDR1 is LGHNT and CDR2 is FRNRAP in the germline V gene. V lost 4 bases and J 5 bases, leaving 18 bases between the germline ends. CDR3 in DNA: TGTGCTAGTGGTTCCCAACAATCGAACCCCCACAATGAGCAGTTCTTC. Its protein is CASGSQQSNPHNEQFF.

As concerns this clonotype: This clone may be a read error of a much larger clone one base away. V is TRBV12-3 or TRBV12-4 and J is TRBJ1-5; possibly TRBD1 for D (5 bases). The CDR3 runs to 17 residues. Between the trimmed V and J ends, which lost 5 bases and 1 base, there was a span of 18 bases. CDR3 loop: CASSPRTRLGSNQPQHF. The CDR3 DNA follows: TGTGCCAGCAGTCCCAGGACAAGGTTGGGCAGCAATCAGCCCCAGCATTTT.

This clonotype was counted at least ten times. The chain carries TRBV7-8 and TRBJ2-6; TRBD2 agrees at 8 bases. With 6 bases clipped from V and 1 base from J, the junction kept 11 bases outside the gene matches. Germline CDR1 is SGHVS and CDR2 is FQNEAQ. CDR3 length equals 18 residues. In DNA, the CDR3 is TGTGCCAGCAGTTTACCGGGACTAGATTTGTCTGGGGCCAACGTCCTGACTTTC. Amino acid sequence: CASSLPGLDLSGANVLTF. The variable domain in full, with the rest retrieved from reference TRBV7-8 and TRBJ2-6, is GAGVSQSPRYKVAKRGQDVALRCDPISGHVSLFWYQQALGQGPEFLTYFQNEAQLDKSGLPSDRFFAERPEGSVSTLKIQRTQQEDSAVYLCASSLPGLDLSGANVLTFGAGSRLTVL.

In regard to this clonotype: This could be a read error, since a much larger clone is one nucleotide away. V gene TRBV7-9 combines with J gene TRBJ1-1, with TRBD1 as a possible D gene (5 bases). Germline CDR1 and CDR2: SEHNR and FQNEAQ (reference sequence). The CDR3 runs to 13 residues. CDR3 DNA sequence: TGTACCAGCAGCTACGGCAAGGGGACTGAAGCTTTCTTT. Amino acids: CTSSYGKGTEAFF. Combining the CDR3 with reference TRBV7-9 and TRBJ1-1 gives the whole variable domain DTGVSQNPRHKITKRGQNVTFRCDPISEHNRLYWYRQTLGQGPEFLTYFQNEAQLEKSRLLSDRFSAERPKGSFSTLEIQRTEQGDSAMYLCTSSYGKGTEAFFGQGTRLTVV.

This clonotype was counted ten times or more. This chain links TRBV4-1 with TRBJ1-6; D is unclear. Germline lookup yields CDR1 MGHRA and CDR2 YSYEKL. CDR3 size: 15 residues. With 2 bases removed from V and 5 bases from J, the gap between germline ends came to 10 bases. This CDR3 is CASSQRWTDNSPLHF. CDR3 DNA sequence: TGCGCCAGCAGCCAAAGGTGGACGGATAATTCACCCCTCCACTTT.

In the case of this clonotype: A much larger clonotype is one base distant, so this may be a read error. The chain has TRBV5-1 and TRBJ2-3, with 8 bases matching TRBD2. CDR1 and CDR2 (germline): SGHRS, YFSETQ. The CDR3 spans 15 residues. V shed 2 bases, J shed 3 bases, and the junction held 5 bases outside the gene matches. CDR3 protein: CASSLSTSVTDTQYF. The CDR3 coding sequence is TGCGCCAGCAGCTTATCGACTAGCGTGACAGATACGCAGTATTTT.

As regards this clonotype: It may be a read error: a sequence one base away is much more abundant. The rearrangement uses TRBV4-1 and TRBJ2-1; D perhaps matches TRBD2 (6 bases). The ends were cut back, 2 bases at V and 6 bases at J, with 17 bases in the middle. This CDR3 has 16 amino acids. Germline V gives CDR1 MGHRA, CDR2 YSYEKL. The CDR3: CASSQWTIGKRNEQFF. The CDR3 bases are TGCGCCAGCAGCCAATGGACTATCGGGAAACGCAATGAGCAGTTCTTC.

The rearrangement uses TRBV28 and TRBJ2-5; D not resolved. V lost 5 bases, J lost 1 base, and 14 bases lay in between. The CDR3 consists of 15 residues. Looked up from germline, CDR1 is MDHEN and CDR2 is SYDVKM. Written as DNA, the CDR3 is TGTGCCAGCAGTCCCAGCGAGGACCCCCAAGAGACCCAGTACTTC. This encodes CASSPSEDPQETQYF.

This chain uses TRBV5-1 with TRBJ1-1; 7 nucleotides agree with TRBD1. Per germline, CDR1 SGHRS and CDR2 YFSETQ. V dropped 0 bases and J dropped 3; count of bases not matched to a gene: 5. The CDR3 is made up of 15 amino acids. The CDR3 loop reads CASSLEKGAHTEAFF. The CDR3 DNA reads TGCGCCAGCAGCTTGGAAAAGGGGGCACACACTGAAGCTTTCTTT.

With regard to this clonotype: Mismatch with germline at one junction end may stem from a read error. The chain recombines TRBV11-2 with TRBJ2-5; 9 bases line up with TRBD2. The CDR3 consists of 16 residues. Germline CDR1 is SGHAT and CDR2 is FQNNGV. The CDR3 sequence is CASSSGISGSVETQYF. CDR3 coding DNA: TGTGCCAGCAGCTCCGGGATTAGCGGGAGCGTGGAGACTCAGTACTTC.